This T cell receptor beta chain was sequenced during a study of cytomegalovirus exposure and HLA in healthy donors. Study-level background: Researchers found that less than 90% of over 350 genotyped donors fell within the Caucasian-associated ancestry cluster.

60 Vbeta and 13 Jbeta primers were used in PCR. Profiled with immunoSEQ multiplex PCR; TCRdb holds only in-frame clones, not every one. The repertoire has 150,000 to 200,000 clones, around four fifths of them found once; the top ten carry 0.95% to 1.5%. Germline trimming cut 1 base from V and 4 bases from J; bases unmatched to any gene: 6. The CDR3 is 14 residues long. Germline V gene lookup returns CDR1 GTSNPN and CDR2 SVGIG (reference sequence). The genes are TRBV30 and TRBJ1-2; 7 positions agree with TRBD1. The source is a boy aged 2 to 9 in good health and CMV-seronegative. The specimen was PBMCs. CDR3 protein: CAWSGRGLPYGYTF. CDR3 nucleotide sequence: TGTGCCTGGAGTGGGAGGGGGCTTCCCTATGGCTACACCTTC.